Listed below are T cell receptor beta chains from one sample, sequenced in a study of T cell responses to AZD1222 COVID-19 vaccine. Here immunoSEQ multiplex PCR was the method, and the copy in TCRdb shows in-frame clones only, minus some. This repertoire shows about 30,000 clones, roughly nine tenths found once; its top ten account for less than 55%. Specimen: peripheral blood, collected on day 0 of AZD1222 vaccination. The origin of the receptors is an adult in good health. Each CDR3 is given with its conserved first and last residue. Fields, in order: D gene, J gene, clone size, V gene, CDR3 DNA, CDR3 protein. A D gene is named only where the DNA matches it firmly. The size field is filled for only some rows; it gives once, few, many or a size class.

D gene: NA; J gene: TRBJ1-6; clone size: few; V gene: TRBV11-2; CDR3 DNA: TGTGCCAGCAGCTTAGGCGGGGGGACGGGCCCTATGGCCCTCCACTTT; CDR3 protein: CASSLGGGTGPMALHF
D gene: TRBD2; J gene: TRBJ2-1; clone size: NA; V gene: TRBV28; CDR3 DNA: TGTGCCAGCAGCCCTCGGGGACTAGCGGGGGCTTACAATGAGCAGTTCTTC; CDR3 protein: CASSPRGLAGAYNEQFF
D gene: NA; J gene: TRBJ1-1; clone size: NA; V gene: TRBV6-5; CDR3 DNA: TGTGCCAGCAGTTACTCGAACACTGAAGCTTTCTTT; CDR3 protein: CASSYSNTEAFF
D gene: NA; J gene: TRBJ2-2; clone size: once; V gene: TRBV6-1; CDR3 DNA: TGTGCCAGCAGTGAAGCGCCCGCCCGGAACACCGGGGAGCTGTTTTTT; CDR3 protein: CASSEAPARNTGELFF
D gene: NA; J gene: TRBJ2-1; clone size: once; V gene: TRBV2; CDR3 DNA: TGTGCCAGCAGTGAGGGGACGTTTAAGGAGCAGTTCTTC; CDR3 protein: CASSEGTFKEQFF
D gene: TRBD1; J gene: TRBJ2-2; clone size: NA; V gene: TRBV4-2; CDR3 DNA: TGTGCCAGCAGCCAGGACAGGGGGGTCGGGGAGCTGTTTTTT; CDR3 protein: CASSQDRGVGELFF
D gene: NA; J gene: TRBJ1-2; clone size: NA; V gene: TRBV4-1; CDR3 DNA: TGCGCCAGCAGCCAGACGGAAGCTAACTATGGCTACACCTTC; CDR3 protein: CASSQTEANYGYTF
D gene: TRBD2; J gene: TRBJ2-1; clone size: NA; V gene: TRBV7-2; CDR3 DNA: TGTGCCAGCAGCCGCGTAGCGGGGGGGACCTACAATGAGCAGTTCTTC; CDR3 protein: CASSRVAGGTYNEQFF
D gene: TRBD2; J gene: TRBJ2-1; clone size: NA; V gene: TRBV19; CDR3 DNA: TGTGCCAGTAGTATAGCCCGACTAGCGGGGGGCTACAATGAGCAGTTCTTC; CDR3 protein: CASSIARLAGGYNEQFF
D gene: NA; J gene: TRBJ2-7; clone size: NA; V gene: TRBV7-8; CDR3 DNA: TGTGCCAGCAGCTTAAGTAAAGCCTACGAGCAGTACTTC; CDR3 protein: CASSLSKAYEQYF
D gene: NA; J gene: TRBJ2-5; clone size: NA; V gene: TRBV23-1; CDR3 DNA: TGCGCCAGCAGTCCGTTCGGGGGGCCGGCGAGAGAGACCCAGTACTTC; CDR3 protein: CASSPFGGPARETQYF
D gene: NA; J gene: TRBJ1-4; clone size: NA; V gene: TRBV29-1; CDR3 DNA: TGCAGCGCCACGCCCCCGGGGTCTATGACAGGAAGAAGAGAAAAACTGTTTTTT; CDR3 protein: CSATPPGSMTGRREKLFF
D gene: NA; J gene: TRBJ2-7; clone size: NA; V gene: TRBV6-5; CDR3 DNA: TGTGCCAGCAGTTACTCGGGGTCGGTGACCTACGAGCAGTACTTC; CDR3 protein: CASSYSGSVTYEQYF
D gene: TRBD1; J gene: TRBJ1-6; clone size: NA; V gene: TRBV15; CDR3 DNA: TGTGCCACCAGCAGGACAGGGTGGTCAGTTTCACCCCTCCACTTT; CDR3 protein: CATSRTGWSVSPLHF
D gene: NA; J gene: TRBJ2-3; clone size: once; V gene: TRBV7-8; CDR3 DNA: TGTGCCAGCAGCCTCGGGGGAGGCCCAGATACGCAGTATTTT; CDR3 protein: CASSLGGGPDTQYF
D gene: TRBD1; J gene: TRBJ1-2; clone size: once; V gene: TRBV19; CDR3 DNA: TGTGCCAGTAAAGTTGACAGGGGTATTTACGGCTACACCTTC; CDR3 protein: CASKVDRGIYGYTF
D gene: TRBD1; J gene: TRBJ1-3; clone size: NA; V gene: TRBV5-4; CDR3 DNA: TGTGCCAGCAGCTTGGACCAGGGGGCCCCCGGAAACACCATATATTTT; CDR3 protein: CASSLDQGAPGNTIYF
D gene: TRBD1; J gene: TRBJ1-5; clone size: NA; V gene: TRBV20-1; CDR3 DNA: TGCAGTGCTAGTCAGGGGGCGGGGCAGCCCCAGCATTTT; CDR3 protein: CSASQGAGQPQHF
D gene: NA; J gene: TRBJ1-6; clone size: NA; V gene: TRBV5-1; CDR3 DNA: TGCGCCAGCAGCTTTAAGGAGGATTCACCCCTCCACTTT; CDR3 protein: CASSFKEDSPLHF
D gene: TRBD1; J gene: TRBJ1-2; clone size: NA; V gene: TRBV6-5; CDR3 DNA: TGTGCCAGCAGTTACTCGACAGGGGGTGGCTACACCTTC; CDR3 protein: CASSYSTGGGYTF
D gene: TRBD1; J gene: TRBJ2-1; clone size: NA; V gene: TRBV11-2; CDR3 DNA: TGTGCCAGCAGCTTAGCGACAGGGAAGTTCGGCAATGAGCAGTTCTTC; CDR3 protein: CASSLATGKFGNEQFF
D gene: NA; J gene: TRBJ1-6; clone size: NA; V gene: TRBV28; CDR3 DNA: TGTGCCAGCAGTCTAAGAGGTGCCTATAATTCACCCCTCCACTTT; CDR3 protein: CASSLRGAYNSPLHF
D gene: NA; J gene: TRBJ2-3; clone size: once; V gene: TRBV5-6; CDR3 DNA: TGTGCCAGCAGCTTGGCGGTCCCAGGTGGGGGCGGCCAGTATTTT; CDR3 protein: CASSLAVPGGGGQYF
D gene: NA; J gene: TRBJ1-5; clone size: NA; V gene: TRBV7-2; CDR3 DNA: TGTGCCAGCAGCTTGTTGGTAGGGCAAAACAATCAGCCCCAGCATTTT; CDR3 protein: CASSLLVGQNNQPQHF
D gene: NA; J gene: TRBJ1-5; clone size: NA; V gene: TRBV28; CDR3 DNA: TGTGCCAGCAGTTTCCATCCCGGGAATGAGCCCCAGCATTTT; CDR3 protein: CASSFHPGNEPQHF
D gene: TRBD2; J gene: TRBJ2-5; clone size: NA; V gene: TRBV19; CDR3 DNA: TGTGCCAGTAGTACTGGGACTATACAAGAGACCCAGTACTTC; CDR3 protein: CASSTGTIQETQYF
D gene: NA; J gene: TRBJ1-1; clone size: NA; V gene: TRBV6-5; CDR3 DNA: TGTGCCAGCACGGGCGGGATGAACACTGAAGCTTTCTTT; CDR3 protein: CASTGGMNTEAFF
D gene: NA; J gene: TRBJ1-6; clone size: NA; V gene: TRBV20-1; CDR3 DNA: TGCAGTGCTAGTGTTGGACGGGGAAATTCACCCCTCCACTTT; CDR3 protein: CSASVGRGNSPLHF
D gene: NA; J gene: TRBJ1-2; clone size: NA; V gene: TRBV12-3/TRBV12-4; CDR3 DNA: TGTGCCAGCAGTTTAGACACCTACTATGGCTACACCTTC; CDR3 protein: CASSLDTYYGYTF
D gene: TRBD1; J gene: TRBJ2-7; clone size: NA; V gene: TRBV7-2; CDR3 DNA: TGTGCCAGCAGAAGGGGACAGGGTGCCTACGAGCAGTACTTC; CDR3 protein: CASRRGQGAYEQYF
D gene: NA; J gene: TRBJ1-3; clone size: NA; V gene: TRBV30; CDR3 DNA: TGTGCCTGCCCAGCGGGCTCTGGAAACACCATATATTTT; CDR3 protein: CACPAGSGNTIYF
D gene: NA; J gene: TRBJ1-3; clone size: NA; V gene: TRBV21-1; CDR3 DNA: TGTGCCAGCAGCAAAAATGAGGGTGGGGGAAGATCTGGAAACACCATATATTTT; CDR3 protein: CASSKNEGGGRSGNTIYF
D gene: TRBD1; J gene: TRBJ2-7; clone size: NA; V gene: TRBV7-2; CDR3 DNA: TGTGCCAGCAGCCTAGCAGGGGGCTGGAGCTCCTACGAGCAGTACTTC; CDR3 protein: CASSLAGGWSSYEQYF
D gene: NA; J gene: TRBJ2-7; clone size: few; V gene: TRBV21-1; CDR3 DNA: TGTGCCAGCAGCAAACCGATTTTCCAGCGGGGGGCCTCCTACGAGCAGTACTTC; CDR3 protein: CASSKPIFQRGASYEQYF
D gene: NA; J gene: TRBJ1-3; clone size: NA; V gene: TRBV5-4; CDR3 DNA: TGTGCCAGCAGCTTTCCCGGTACTGGAAACACCATATATTTT; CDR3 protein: CASSFPGTGNTIYF
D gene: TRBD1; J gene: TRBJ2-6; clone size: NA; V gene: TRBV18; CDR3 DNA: TGTGCCAGCTCACCACCGGGGACAGGGGGCTCTGGGGCCAACGTCCTGACTTTC; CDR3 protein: CASSPPGTGGSGANVLTF
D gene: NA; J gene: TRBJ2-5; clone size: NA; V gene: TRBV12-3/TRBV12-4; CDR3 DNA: TGTGCCAGCAGTTTTGGAGAGACCCAGTACTTC; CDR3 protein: CASSFGETQYF
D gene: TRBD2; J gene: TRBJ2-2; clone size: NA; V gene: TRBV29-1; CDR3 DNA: TGCAGCGTTGTGCACGGACTAGCGGGGGAGCTGTTTTTT; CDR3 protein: CSVVHGLAGELFF
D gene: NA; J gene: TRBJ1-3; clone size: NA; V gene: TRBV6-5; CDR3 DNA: TGTGCCAGCAGTTACGACCAGATACTCTCTGGAAACACCATATATTTT; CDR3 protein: CASSYDQILSGNTIYF
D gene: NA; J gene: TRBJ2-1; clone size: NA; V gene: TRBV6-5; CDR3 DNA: TGTGCCAGCCCTGGCGTCAGGGAAAGCAATGAGCAGTTCTTC; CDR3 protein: CASPGVRESNEQFF
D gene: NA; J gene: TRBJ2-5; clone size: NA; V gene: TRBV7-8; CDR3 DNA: TGTGCCAGCAGCTTTGGGGGGCGAGAGACCCAGTACTTC; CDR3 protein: CASSFGGRETQYF
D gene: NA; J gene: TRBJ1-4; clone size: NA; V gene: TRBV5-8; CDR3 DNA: TGTGCCAGCAGCTTCTCGACCAGGGATAATGAAAAACTGTTTTTT; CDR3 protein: CASSFSTRDNEKLFF